This T cell receptor (beta chain) was sequenced in a study of cytomegalovirus exposure and HLA in healthy donors. Method: immunoSEQ multiplex PCR; TCRdb's copy keeps in-frame clones and lacks some. The data show 150,000 to 200,000 clones, roughly 82% seen once. The CDR3 has 16 residues. Germline CDR1 SGHVS, CDR2 FQNEAQ. V trimming: 5 bases; J trimming: 0 bases; junction bases outside the gene matches: 6. Sequenced input: PBMCs. This rearrangement joins TRBV7-8 to TRBJ2-7, with TRBD2 matching over 11 bases. The source of this sequence is a man younger than 35 in good health and CMV-seropositive. CDR3 nucleotides: TGTGCCAGCAGCCCACTGGGACTAGCGGCCTCCTACGAGCAGTACTTC. This encodes CASSPLGLAASYEQYF.